This TCR beta chain comes out of a study of T cell changes during pregnancy in multiple sclerosis. This CDR3 comprises 13 residues. V was shortened by 6 bases and J by 6 bases, with 14 bases between the two germline ends. Germline-derived CDR1 and CDR2 are LGHNT and FRNRAP. Method: immunoSEQ multiplex PCR; TCRdb's copy keeps in-frame clones and lacks some. Among tens of thousands of clones listed, 86% were seen once. The rearrangement links TRBV12-5 to TRBJ1-1, with D maybe TRBD1 (6 bases). This TCR came from a female donor in good health, enrolled as a control in a pregnancy study. Sequenced material: CD8+ T cells from peripheral blood mononuclear cells, taken in the first trimester of pregnancy. CDR3 in amino acids: CASGSAGAAEAFF. As DNA, the CDR3 is TGTGCTAGTGGGTCAGCAGGGGCAGCTGAAGCTTTCTTT.